This T cell receptor beta chain was identified during a study of blood T cell repertoires in COVID-19. Study details: The United States, Italy and Spain provided the acute and convalescent COVID-19 samples.

Points on this clone: Its ends do not fully match the called genes, so a read error is possible.

Authors' methods: Nucleated cell number was recorded as an estimate derived from reference gene primer amplification. Measured with immunoSEQ multiplex PCR; TCRdb has only the in-frame clones, and not every one. V and J calls and clone size follow that table, whereas D and trimming were derived from the DNA. The data show 400,000 or so clones, about 90% seen once. Per the germline V gene, CDR1 is SNHLY and CDR2 is FYNNEI. The CDR3 length is 15 residues. The specimen sequenced was peripheral blood. The TCR comes from a man younger than 35 with COVID-19, enrolled during active disease. V gene TRBV2 combines with J gene TRBJ2-2; D may be TRBD1 (6 bases). For the CDR3, the DNA is TGTGCCAGCAGCGAAGGCAGGGGATACACCGGGGAGCTGTTTTTT. Its translation: CASSEGRGYTGELFF.